This T cell receptor (beta chain) was obtained from a study of CD8 T cells in Susac syndrome. Study results and caveats: Only a relatively small number of individuals were included in the TCR sequencing and HLA analysis.

Notes on this clonotype: Its cognate antigen is unknown.

Germline CDR1 reads LGHDT; CDR2 reads YNNKEL (reference sequence). The CDR3 sequence is 15 residues long. V lost 4 bases, J lost 5 bases, and 15 bases lay in between. RNA amounts of about 0.45 to 1 ug underwent reverse transcription with random hexamers. Amplification of TCR beta CDR3 spanned 54 Vbeta and 13 Jbeta via immunoSEQ multiplex PCR. MiXCR was run by TCRdb on the immunoSEQ multiplex PCR reads, yielding one entry per CDR3 protein. This sample has about 150,000 distinct CDR3 sequences, with approximately 93% found just once. Sequencing of TCR beta, carried out with a high-throughput approach, was applied to CD8+ and CD4+ T cells from the blood. Control patients had untreated stable or active relapsing-remitting multiple sclerosis by revised McDonald criteria.

The origin of this receptor is a human donor with multiple sclerosis. This chain uses TRBV3-1 with TRBJ1-5; D is unclear. Sequenced sample: CD4+ T cells from PBMCs. This chain's CDR3 is CASSPPRTTHQPQHF. The CDR3 bases are TGTGCCAGCAGCCCCCCGAGGACCACCCATCAGCCCCAGCATTTT.